Each of the 10 T cell receptor beta chains below was sequenced from the same sample in a study of STAT5B mutations in CD4+ large granular lymphocyte leukemia. The protocol was immunoSEQ multiplex PCR, while the TCRdb copy is restricted to in-frame clones and leaves out a portion. In the table there are 30,000 to 35,000 clones, roughly 81% of which are singletons. The sequenced sample consisted of CD4+ T cells from blood buffy coats. The receptors were sampled from a human donor in good health.

The chain joins TRBV19 to TRBJ2-1; D remains unclear. Germline assignment: CDR1 LNHDA and CDR2 SQIVND (reference sequence). V lost 2 bases, J lost 8 bases, and 7 bases lay in between. The CDR3 totals 12 residues. The CDR3 spells CASSIRWDEQFF. The CDR3 DNA reads TGTGCCAGTAGTATACGGTGGGATGAGCAGTTCTTC.

The J gene is TRBJ2-1, the V gene TRBV18; D not certain. V shed 0 bases and J shed 6 bases, with 15 bases lying between them. The germline CDR1 and CDR2 sequences are KGHSH and LQKENI. The CDR3 contains 16 residues. CDR3 nucleotide sequence: TGTGCCAGCTCACCACCAGGGATAAGGGAAGTCAATGAGCAGTTCTTC. Translated, it gives CASSPPGIREVNEQFF.

The chain combines TRBV10-3 with TRBJ2-1, with a possible D match to TRBD1 (6 bases). V lost 11 bases, J lost 0 bases, and 11 bases lay in between. This CDR3 has 13 residues. The germline gives CDR1 ENHRY, CDR2 SYGVKD. CDR3 nucleotide sequence: TGTGCCGCCACAGGGAGCTCCTACAATGAGCAGTTCTTC. This translates into CAATGSSYNEQFF.

This clone was seen only a few times. CDR3 sequence: CASSQDGTQGRSNQPQHF. CDR3 coding DNA: TGTGCCAGCAGCCAAGACGGGACACAGGGTAGAAGCAATCAGCCCCAGCATTTT. This chain uses TRBV4-2 with TRBJ1-5, with D possibly being TRBD1 (6 bases). Trimming shortened V by 0 bases and J by 1 base, and 16 bases separated the two germline ends. Germline V gives CDR1 LGHNA, CDR2 YNFKEQ. This CDR3 has 18 residues.

The chain has TRBV20-1 and TRBJ2-1, with unresolved D. The CDR3 has 11 amino acids. Trimming shortened V by 5 bases and J by 7 bases, and 9 bases separated the two germline ends. The germline V gene encodes CDR1 DFQATT and CDR2 SNEGSKA (reference sequence). The CDR3 protein is CSARSQNEQFF. CDR3 bases: TGCAGTGCTCGGTCTCAGAATGAGCAGTTCTTC.

J is TRBJ2-2 and V is TRBV4-3, with unresolved D. Germline V lookup: CDR1 LGHNA, CDR2 YSLEER. The CDR3 is 11 residues long. The ends were cut back, 3 bases at V and 6 bases at J, with 2 bases in the middle. Here the CDR3 DNA reads TGCGCCAGCAGCCAGGCCGGGGAGCTGTTTTTT. Translated, it gives CASSQAGELFF.

The rearrangement joins TRBV5-1 to TRBJ2-1; D may be TRBD2 (6 bases). CDR1 is SGHRS, CDR2 YFSETQ, per germline. This CDR3 is 15 amino acids long. Trimming took 0 bases from V and 7 from J, leaving 14 bases between them. The CDR3 sequence is CASSLVRDLGNEQFF. As DNA, the CDR3 is TGCGCCAGCAGCTTGGTCAGGGACTTGGGAAATGAGCAGTTCTTC.

This clone was recorded once. V and J are TRBV2 and TRBJ2-7; TRBD1 matches at 7 bases. The CDR3 has 14 amino acids. Trimming took 6 bases from V and 3 from J; bases not matched to a gene: 8. Germline V lookup: CDR1 SNHLY, CDR2 FYNNEI. The CDR3 loop is CASSAGTVIYEQYF. CDR3 coding DNA: TGTGCCAGCAGCGCCGGGACAGTGATCTACGAGCAGTACTTC.

The V call is TRBV5-1, the J call TRBJ1-2, with TRBD1 matching over 7 bases. V lost 3 bases, J lost 2 bases, and 1 base stayed unmatched. CDR3 length: 13 amino acids. The V gene's germline CDR1 is SGHRS and CDR2 YFSETQ. CDR3 bases: TGCGCCAGCAGCTCGACAGGGAACTATGGCTACACCTTC. The encoded protein is CASSSTGNYGYTF. Supplemented by reference TRBV5-1 and TRBJ1-2, the full variable domain reads KAGVTQTPRYLIKTRGQQVTLSCSPISGHRSVSWYQQTPGQGLQFLFEYFSETQRNKGNFPGRFSGRQFSNSRSEMNVSTLELGDSALYLCASSSTGNYGYTFGSGTRLTVV.

CDR3 DNA: TGTGCCAGCTCACCACGTTCGCTCCTAGCGGGAGTTGGGGAGACCCAGTACTTC. It encodes CASSPRSLLAGVGETQYF. The chain recombines TRBV18 with TRBJ2-5, with 10 bases lining up with TRBD2. The germline gives CDR1 KGHSH, CDR2 LQKENI. The CDR3 spans 18 residues. The J segment lost 5 bases and the V segment lost 1 base, leaving 13 bases of the junction unmatched.